This T cell receptor (beta chain) was profiled in a study of blood T cell repertoires in COVID-19. Turning to the study itself: The United States, Italy and Spain were the sources of the acute and convalescent COVID-19 samples. T cells, B-cell-depleted T cells, or PBMCs provided the cDNA or gDNA that served as material.

CDR3 length equals 19 residues. CDR1 and CDR2 from the germline V gene are ENHRY and SYGVKD. The V and J ends lost 7 bases and 5 bases, in that order; junction bases with no gene match: 20. Authors' data handling: Nucleated cell number was recorded as an estimate derived from reference gene primer amplification. Assay used: immunoSEQ multiplex PCR; TCRdb lists only in-frame clones, some missing. V and J calls and clone size are as listed in that table; D and trimming were resolved from the DNA. The sample has some 260,000 clones; about 91% are singletons. Those enrolled in Seattle joined during active infection and were followed longitudinally afterward.

This TCR derives from a woman between 25 and 40 years old with COVID-19, enrolled during active disease. Sequencing was performed on peripheral blood. The V call is TRBV10-3, the J call TRBJ1-2; 12 bases align to TRBD1. The CDR3 DNA follows: TGTGCCATCATCGAACGGCGAACCGGGACAGGGGGCGACCCTTATGGCTACACCTTC. Its translation: CAIIERRTGTGGDPYGYTF.